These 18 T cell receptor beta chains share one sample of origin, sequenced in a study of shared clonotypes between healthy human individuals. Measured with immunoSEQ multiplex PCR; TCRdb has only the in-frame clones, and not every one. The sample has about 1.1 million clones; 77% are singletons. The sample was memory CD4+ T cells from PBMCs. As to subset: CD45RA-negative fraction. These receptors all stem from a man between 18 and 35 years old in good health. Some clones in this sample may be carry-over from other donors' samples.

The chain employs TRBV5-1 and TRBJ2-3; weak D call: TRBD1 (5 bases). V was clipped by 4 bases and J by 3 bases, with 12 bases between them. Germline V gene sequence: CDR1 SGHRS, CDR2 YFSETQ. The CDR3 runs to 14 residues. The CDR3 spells CASSPSPGTDTQYF. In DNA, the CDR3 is TGCGCCAGCAGCCCCAGCCCAGGGACAGATACGCAGTATTTT.

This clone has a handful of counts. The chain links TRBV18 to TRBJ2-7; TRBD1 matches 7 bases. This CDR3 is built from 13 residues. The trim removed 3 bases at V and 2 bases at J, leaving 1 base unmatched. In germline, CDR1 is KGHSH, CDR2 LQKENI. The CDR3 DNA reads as TGTGCCAGCTCACCGGACAGGACCTACGAGCAGTACTTC. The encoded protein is CASSPDRTYEQYF.

The CDR3 spells CAWSRGADYGYTF. The CDR3 bases are TGTGCCTGGAGTCGAGGGGCTGACTATGGCTACACCTTC. The chain carries TRBV30 and TRBJ1-2; a weak D match, TRBD1 (5 bases). The CDR3 extends over 13 amino acids. Germline CDR1 is GTSNPN and CDR2 is SVGIG (reference sequence). V gave up 2 bases and J gave up 3 bases, with 10 bases separating them.

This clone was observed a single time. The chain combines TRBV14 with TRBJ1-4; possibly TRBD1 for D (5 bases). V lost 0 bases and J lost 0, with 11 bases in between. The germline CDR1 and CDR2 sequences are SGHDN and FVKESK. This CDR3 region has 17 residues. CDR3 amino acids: CASSQERGGTTNEKLFF. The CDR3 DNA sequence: TGTGCCAGCAGCCAAGAAAGGGGAGGGACAACTAATGAAAAACTGTTTTTT.

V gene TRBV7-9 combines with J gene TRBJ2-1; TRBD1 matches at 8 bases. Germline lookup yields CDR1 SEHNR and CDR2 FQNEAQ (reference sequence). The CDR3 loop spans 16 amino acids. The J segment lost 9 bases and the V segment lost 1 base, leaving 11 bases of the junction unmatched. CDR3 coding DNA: TGTGCCAGCAGCTTAGGTGTCGGGCAGGGGGCGAGTGAGCAGTTCTTC. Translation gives CASSLGVGQGASEQFF. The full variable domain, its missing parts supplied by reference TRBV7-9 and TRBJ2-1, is DTGVSQNPRHKITKRGQNVTFRCDPISEHNRLYWYRQTLGQGPEFLTYFQNEAQLEKSRLLSDRFSAERPKGSFSTLEIQRTEQGDSAMYLCASSLGVGQGASEQFFGPGTRLTVL.

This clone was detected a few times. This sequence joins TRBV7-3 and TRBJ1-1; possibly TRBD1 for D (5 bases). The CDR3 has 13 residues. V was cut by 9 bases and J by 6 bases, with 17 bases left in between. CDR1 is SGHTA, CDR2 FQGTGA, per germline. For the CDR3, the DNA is TGTGCCAGTGGGGCACGCCAGTACTCTGAAGCTTTCTTT. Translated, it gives CASGARQYSEAFF. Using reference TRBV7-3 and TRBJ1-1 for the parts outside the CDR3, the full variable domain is GAGVSQTPSNKVTEKGKYVELRCDPISGHTALYWYRQSLGQGPEFLIYFQGTGAADDSGLPNDRFFAVRPEGSVSTLKIQRTERGDSAVYLCASGARQYSEAFFGQGTRLTVV.

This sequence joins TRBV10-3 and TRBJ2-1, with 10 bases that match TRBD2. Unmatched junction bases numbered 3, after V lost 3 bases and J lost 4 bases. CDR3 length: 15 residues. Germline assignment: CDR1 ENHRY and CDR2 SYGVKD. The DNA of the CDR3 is TGTGCCATCAGTGACGCAGCGGGAGGGTACAATGAGCAGTTCTTC. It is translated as CAISDAAGGYNEQFF.

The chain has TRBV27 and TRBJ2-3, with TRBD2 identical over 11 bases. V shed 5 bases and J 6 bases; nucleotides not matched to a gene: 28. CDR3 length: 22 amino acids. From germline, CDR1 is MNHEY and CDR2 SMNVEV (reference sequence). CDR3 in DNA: TGTGCCAGCAGTCCTTTGGGAAGAGGGATGGGACTAGCGGAGAGGGGCCCCGATACGCAGTATTTT. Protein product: CASSPLGRGMGLAERGPDTQYF.

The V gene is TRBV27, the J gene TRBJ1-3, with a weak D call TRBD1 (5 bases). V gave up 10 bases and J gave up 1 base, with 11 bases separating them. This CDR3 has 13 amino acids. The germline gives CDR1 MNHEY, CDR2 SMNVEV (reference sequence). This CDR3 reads CATKGHSGNTIYF. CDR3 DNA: TGTGCCACCAAGGGGCATTCTGGAAACACCATATATTTT.

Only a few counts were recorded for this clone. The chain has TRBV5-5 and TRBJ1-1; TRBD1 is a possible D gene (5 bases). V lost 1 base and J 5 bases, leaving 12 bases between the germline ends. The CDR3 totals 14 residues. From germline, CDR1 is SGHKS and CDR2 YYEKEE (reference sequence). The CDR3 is CASSLLGRDTEAFF. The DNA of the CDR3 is TGTGCCAGCAGCTTGTTGGGCAGGGATACTGAAGCTTTCTTT.

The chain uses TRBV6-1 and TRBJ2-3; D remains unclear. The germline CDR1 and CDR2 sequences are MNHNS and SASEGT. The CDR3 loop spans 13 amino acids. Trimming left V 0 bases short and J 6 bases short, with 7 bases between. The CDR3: CASSEAGWDTQYF. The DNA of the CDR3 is TGTGCCAGCAGTGAAGCGGGGTGGGATACGCAGTATTTT.

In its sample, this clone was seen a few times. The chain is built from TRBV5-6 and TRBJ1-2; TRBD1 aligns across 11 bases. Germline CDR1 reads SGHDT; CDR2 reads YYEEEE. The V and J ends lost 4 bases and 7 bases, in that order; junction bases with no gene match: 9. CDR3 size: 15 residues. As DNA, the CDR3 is TGTGCCAGCAGCGGGTCGCTGGGACAGGGGGGTGGCTACACCTTC. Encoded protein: CASSGSLGQGGGYTF. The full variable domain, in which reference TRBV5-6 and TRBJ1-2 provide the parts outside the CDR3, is DAGVTQSPTHLIKTRGQQVTLRCSPKSGHDTVSWYQQALGQGPQFIFQYYEEEERQRGNFPDRFSGHQFPNYSSELNVNALLLGDSALYLCASSGSLGQGGGYTFGSGTRLTVV.

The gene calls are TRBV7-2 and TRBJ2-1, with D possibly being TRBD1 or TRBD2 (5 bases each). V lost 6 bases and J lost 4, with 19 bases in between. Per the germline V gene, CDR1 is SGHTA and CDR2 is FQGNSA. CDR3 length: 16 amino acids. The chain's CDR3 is CASRPDGASRYNEQFF. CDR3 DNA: TGTGCCAGCAGACCCGACGGGGCTAGCCGGTACAATGAGCAGTTCTTC. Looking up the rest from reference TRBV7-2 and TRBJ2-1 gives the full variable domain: GAGVSQSPSNKVTEKGKDVELRCDPISGHTALYWYRQSLGQGLEFLIYFQGNSAPDKSGLPSDRFSAERTGGSVSTLTIQRTQQEDSAVYLCASRPDGASRYNEQFFGPGTRLTVL.

CDR3 nucleotides: TGCGCCAGCAGCTTGGATCTCGGAAGTACTGAAGCTTTCTTT. The encoded protein is CASSLDLGSTEAFF. The V call is TRBV5-1, the J call TRBJ1-1; D is unresolved. The V and J ends lost 0 bases and 5 bases respectively, with 11 bases between them. Germline V gene sequence: CDR1 SGHRS, CDR2 YFSETQ. This CDR3 contains 14 residues.

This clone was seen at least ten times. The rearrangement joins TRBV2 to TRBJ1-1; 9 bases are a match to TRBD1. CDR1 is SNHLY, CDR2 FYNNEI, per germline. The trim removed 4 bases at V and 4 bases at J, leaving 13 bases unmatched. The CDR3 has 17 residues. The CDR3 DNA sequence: TGTGCCAGCAGTGTCGAACAGGGGGCATATGAGGGCACTGAAGCTTTCTTT. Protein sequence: CASSVEQGAYEGTEAFF.

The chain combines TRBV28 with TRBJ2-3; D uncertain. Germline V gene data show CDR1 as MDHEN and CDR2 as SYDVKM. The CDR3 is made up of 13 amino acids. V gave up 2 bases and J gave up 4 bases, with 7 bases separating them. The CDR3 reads CASSLSGPDTQYF. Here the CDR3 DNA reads TGTGCCAGCAGTTTAAGTGGACCAGATACGCAGTATTTT.

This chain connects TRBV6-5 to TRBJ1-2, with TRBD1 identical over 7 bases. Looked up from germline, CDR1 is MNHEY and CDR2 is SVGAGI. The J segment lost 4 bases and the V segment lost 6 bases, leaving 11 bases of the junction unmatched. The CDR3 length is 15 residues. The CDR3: CASRPQGLEGYGYTF. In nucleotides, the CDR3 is TGTGCCAGCAGACCACAGGGGTTGGAGGGCTATGGCTACACCTTC.

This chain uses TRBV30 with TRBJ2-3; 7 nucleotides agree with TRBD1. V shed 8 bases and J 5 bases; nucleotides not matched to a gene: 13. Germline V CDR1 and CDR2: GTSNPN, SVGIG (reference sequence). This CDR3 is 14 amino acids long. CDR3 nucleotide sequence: TGTGCCCAAGGGGGCGCCTCGGCGGTAGATACGCAGTATTTT. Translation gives CAQGGASAVDTQYF. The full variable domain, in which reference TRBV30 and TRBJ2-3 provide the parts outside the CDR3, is SQTIHQWPATLVQPVGSPLSLECTVEGTSNPNLYWYRQAAGRGLQLLFYSVGIGQISSEVPQNLSASRPQDRQFILSSKKLLLSDSGFYLCAQGGASAVDTQYFGPGTRLTVL.